One T cell receptor beta chain is described in this entry. This clone's antigen is unknown. There are no base qualities to consult, and no much larger clone falls within one base. Library preparation employed the immunoSEQ multiplex PCR assay. For most patients, genomic DNA was isolated with the Qiagen DNeasy Blood and Tissue Kit and sent frozen to Adaptive Biotechnologies for TCR sequencing. Adaptive Biotechnologies carried out high-throughput TCR-beta CDR3 sequencing of genomic DNA for most patients. The study's processing was this. Adaptive's ImmunoSEQ software was the source of the TCR sequencing data for 18 patients, while three other patients were processed with MiXCR and VDJtools. To correct CD4 versus CD8 sorting errors, any sequence found in both subsets at a frequency ratio below 5:1 was removed. CDR3 nucleotide sequences shared between donor and recipient were removed because their origin could not be assigned. Alloreactive clones required at least 2-fold expansion over unstimulated cells and minimum CFSE-low frequency of 0.002% (template counts) or 0.001% (read counts). Clones were considered mappable if detected in sequenced pre-transplant spleen, lymph node, or MLR CFSE-low populations of the donor or recipient. The cumulative frequency of alloreactive clones was calculated as a percentage of all sequences, weighted by copy number. The table was pulled from immuneACCESS by TCRdb, which kept in-frame rearrangements only. Such tables lose some clones; where checked, under half of the loss comes from unresolved V genes, and the rest has no known cause. Clone size and the V and J calls come from that table; the DNA yielded D and trimming. The sample records about 89,000 clones, roughly 90% of which are singletons. About 0.3% of the sample comes from the top ten.

The sample belongs to a study of graft-versus-host responses after intestinal transplantation (dated by TCRdb to the early 2020s). Turning to the overall study: Multivisceral, liver-intestinal, or isolated intestinal transplants were received by the recipients. Every recipient was given anti-thymocyte globulin induction, then maintenance tacrolimus and steroids for about three years. Bulk TCR-beta CDR3 sequencing was used to track graft-versus-host and host-versus-graft alloreactive T cell clones in the graft, circulation and bone marrow after intestinal transplantation. Alloreactive clones were identified by sequencing pre-transplant mixed lymphocyte reaction products and comparing these products with unstimulated pre-transplant donor and recipient T cells. A cohort of fewer than 25 intestinal transplant recipients, including one retransplant, was enrolled, and 3 patients lacking pretransplant specimens were excluded. Donor T cell macrochimerism was defined as a peak of at least 4% donor T cells among recipient peripheral blood mononuclear cells. Rather than going through the commercial service, samples from a few later patients were sequenced in-house on an Illumina MiSeq and processed with MiXCR.

V has 4 bases trimmed and J has 5 bases trimmed; junction bases matching no gene number 7. CDR1 and CDR2 (SGHNT, YYREEE) derive from the germline V gene (reference sequence). The CDR3 has 16 amino acids, counting the end cysteine and phenylalanine. Just the 48-base CDR3 DNA is kept, in frame starting at base 1. The time point label, read with the paper, signifies: cells obtained before transplantation from donor or recipient. CD3+CD4+ and CD3+CD8+ populations were FACS-sorted from unstimulated pre-transplant donor and recipient cells taken from spleen or lymph nodes. Overall study results and their limits: The conclusions were limited by the relatively low number and heterogeneity of the intestinal transplant patients. Patients with donor T cell macrochimerism had high GvH to HvG T cell clonal ratios in their allografts. Early after transplant, peak levels of circulating GvH clones were associated with declines in HvG clones. GvH clones turned up in recipient bone marrow, with some appearing earlier in ileal mucosa or blood, a pattern consistent with an intestinal mucosal origin.

The receptor chain draws on TRBV5-4 and TRBJ2-3; the junction holds 13 bases that match TRBD2. This TCR was recovered from a human donor who received an intestinal transplant. Sequencing used unstimulated CD4+ T cells sorted from spleen or lymph node cells, obtained before intestinal transplant. The DNA sequence reads TGTGCCAGCAGCCCAGGGACTAGCGGGAATCTAGATACGCAGTATTTT. It is translated as CASSPGTSGNLDTQYF.